This paragraph reports one T cell receptor (beta chain). The antigen remains undetermined. Germline values: CDR1 LNHDA, CDR2 SQIVND (reference sequence). The CDR3 covers 15 residues. V was clipped by 1 base and J by 3 bases, with 13 bases between them. This specimen comes from a study of cytomegalovirus exposure and HLA in healthy donors. Broader study findings: From TCR beta sequences, most subjects' HLA-A and HLA-B alleles were reportedly predicted accurately. Previous analysis showed most TCR beta V segments were productive about 90% or about 30% of the time.

PCR involved 60 Vbeta and 13 Jbeta primers. The method was immunoSEQ multiplex PCR; TCRdb's version includes in-frame clones alone and lacks a portion of them. In the table there are roughly 100,000 clones, over 65% of which are singletons. V usage is TRBV19 and J usage is TRBJ2-7, with D hard to call. The sequencing input was PBMCs. This receptor was identified in a man aged 45-65 years in good health and CMV-seronegative. The CDR3 DNA reads TGTGCCAGTAGTATAGGCCCAGGAACACACTACGAGCAGTACTTC. It yields the protein CASSIGPGTHYEQYF.